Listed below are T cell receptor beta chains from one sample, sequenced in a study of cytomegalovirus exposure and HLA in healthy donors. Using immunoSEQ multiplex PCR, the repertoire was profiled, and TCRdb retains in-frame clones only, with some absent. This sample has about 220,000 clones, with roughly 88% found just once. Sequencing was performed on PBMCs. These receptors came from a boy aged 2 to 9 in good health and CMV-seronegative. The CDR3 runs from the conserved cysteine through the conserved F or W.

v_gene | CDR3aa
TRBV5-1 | CARGSQHTISTDTQYF
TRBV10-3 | CATNGRVQETQYF
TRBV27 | CASSFQLYNSPLHF
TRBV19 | CASSIGDRDGYTF
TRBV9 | CASSDVAGAHNEQFF
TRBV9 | CASSLYRADTQYF
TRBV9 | CASSVDRQRGSDTQYF
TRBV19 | CSSGPGTGILHEQYF
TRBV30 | CAWGMRGDWGLTEAFF
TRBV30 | CAWSATPGQGAGELFF
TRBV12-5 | CASGLITTRMPYEQYF
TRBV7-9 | CASSLVGEATEAFF
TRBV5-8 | CASSLSNDNEQFF
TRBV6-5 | CASSTSGGAADTQYF
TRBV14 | CASSQVGGSTDTQYF
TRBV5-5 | CASSPNPRMNTEAFF
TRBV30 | CAWSSGNGELFF
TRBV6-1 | CASSKQGNTEAFF
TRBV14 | CASSRGTPEQYF
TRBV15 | CATSRAGQAYNEQFF
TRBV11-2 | CASSFPRSGRDQETQYF
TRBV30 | CALMMSSGANVLTF
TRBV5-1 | CASSLGKAQDTQYF
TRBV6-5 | CASSPLTRGVRRSFF
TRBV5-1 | CASSRTGTMNTEAFF
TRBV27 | CASSFDIITPQHF
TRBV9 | CASSSGGTGSYNEQFF
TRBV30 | CAWSATSGIGEQFF
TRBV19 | CASKPPTGFYNEQFF
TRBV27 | CASSWGHSYEQYF
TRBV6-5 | CASSSLGGAYNEQFF
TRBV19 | CASSIDLHLREQYF
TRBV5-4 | CASSSAGGYTDTQYF
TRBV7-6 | CASSQGTSGRAGTDTQYF
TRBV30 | CAWTDAPGPIPWGKQFF
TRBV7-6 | CASSLPGQGAYNEQFF
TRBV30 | CAWSARLLYEQYF
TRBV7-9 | CASSLEAGADTEAFF
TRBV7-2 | CASSSPDRAYEQYF
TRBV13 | CASSSLDNEQFF
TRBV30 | CALGGDRGTGELFF
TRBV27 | CASSPSGSSYEQYF
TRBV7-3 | CASSPDRAGKAFF
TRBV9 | CASSVAEASSPRFF
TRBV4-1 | CASSQESADSYGYTF
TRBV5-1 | CASSLSGEGEQFF